One sample yielded the 29 T cell receptor beta chains listed below, sequenced in a study of regulatory T cells in long-lasting Graves disease. iRepertoire HTBI primers and Arm-PCR of CDR3 regions built TCR beta libraries. Each CDR3 protein is one row after TCRdb ran MiXCR on the multiplex PCR reads. The profile shows roughly 350,000 distinct CDR3 sequences, 16% of them singletons. Indicated time point: newly diagnosed GD, antithyroid drugs for less than 3 months. PBMC-extracted RNA yielded the TCR library. The data were also submitted as part of a second study, on T cells in Graves' hyperthyroidism and ophthalmopathy.

Material: peripheral blood mononuclear cells (PBMCs), obtained at new diagnosis, from a patient treated with antithyroid drugs. Source of these receptors: a man aged 35 to 55 with Graves disease.

In this sample, this clonotype turned up a few times. V and J are TRBV6-4 and TRBJ2-1; a possible D gene is TRBD2 (5 bases). Between the trimmed V and J ends, which lost 8 bases and 4 bases, there was a span of 15 bases. This CDR3 contains 14 residues. Germline V gene data show CDR1 as MRHNA and CDR2 as SNTAGT. The CDR3 spells CASAEGENYNEQFF. CDR3 coding DNA: TGTGCCAGCGCTGAGGGAGAAAATTACAATGAGCAGTTCTTC.

V is TRBV18 and J is TRBJ1-6; 7 positions match TRBD1. The V segment lost 4 bases and the J segment 5 bases; nucleotides outside the gene matches: 8. Germline V CDR1 and CDR2: KGHSH, LQKENI. The CDR3 spans 16 residues. This chain's CDR3 is CASSLYRGGNNSPLHF. The CDR3 DNA reads as TGTGCCAGCTCACTTTACAGGGGTGGTAATAATTCACCCCTCCACTTT.

This chain joins TRBV6-2 or TRBV6-3 and TRBJ2-7; 14 nucleotides line up with TRBD2. V shed 2 bases and J 2 bases; nucleotides not matched to a gene: 8. This CDR3 contains 18 residues. CDR1 is MNHEY, CDR2 SVGEGT, per germline. In DNA, the CDR3 is TGTGCCAGCAGTTACAGGGGGACTAGCGGGGGACAAACCTACGAGCAGTACTTC. Protein: CASSYRGTSGGQTYEQYF.

The chain employs TRBV5-1 and TRBJ2-1; TRBD1 or TRBD2 may be the D gene (5 bases each). The CDR3 spans 13 residues. Germline values: CDR1 SGHRS, CDR2 YFSETQ. The V end was cut by 6 bases, the J end by 11 bases, with 18 bases between. This CDR3 is CASKSPQLGQQFF. The CDR3 DNA sequence: TGCGCCAGCAAATCACCCCAATTGGGACAGCAGTTCTTC.

J is TRBJ2-3 and V is TRBV19; a weak D match, TRBD2 (5 bases). The CDR3 is 14 residues long. The germline V and J ends were trimmed by 7 bases and 0 bases, with 11 bases remaining between them. CDR1 is LNHDA and CDR2 is SQIVND in the germline V gene (reference sequence). DNA of the CDR3: TGTGCCAGTAAAGCCCGGACTAGCACAGATACGCAGTATTTT. It encodes CASKARTSTDTQYF.

There are many counts of this clonotype. The chain has TRBV12-3 or TRBV12-4 and TRBJ2-1, with a possible D match to TRBD1 (5 bases). The V end was cut by 5 bases, the J end by 5 bases, with 16 bases between. This CDR3 has 15 residues. CDR3 sequence: CASSPQGGAHNEQFF. CDR3 bases: TGTGCCAGCAGTCCCCAGGGTGGGGCCCACAATGAGCAGTTCTTC.

The chain couples TRBV6-1 to TRBJ2-2; D is ambiguous. This CDR3 spans 14 amino acids. The V gene's germline CDR1 is MNHNS and CDR2 SASEGT. V lost 3 bases to trimming and J lost 3 bases, with 8 bases between them. The CDR3 spells CASSDRSDTGELFF. For the CDR3, the DNA is TGTGCCAGCAGTGACAGGAGTGACACCGGGGAGCTGTTTTTT.

Only a few counts were recorded for this clonotype. The chain links TRBV6-1 to TRBJ1-6; D is undetermined. The CDR3 runs to 16 residues. Germline lookup yields CDR1 MNHNS and CDR2 SASEGT. Deletions cut 2 bases from V and 7 bases from J, with 15 bases between. Here the CDR3 reads CASSESWASLNSPLHF. CDR3 DNA sequence: TGTGCCAGCAGTGAATCGTGGGCAAGCTTAAATTCACCCCTCCACTTT.

The sample holds many counts of this clonotype. The chain combines TRBV14 with TRBJ2-7; TRBD1 agrees at 7 bases. The CDR3 spans 13 residues. Germline V gene data show CDR1 as SGHDN and CDR2 as FVKESK. V was pared by 4 bases and J by 3 bases, with 3 bases of the junction left unmatched. The CDR3 region is CASSRRDSYEQYF. DNA for the CDR3: TGTGCCAGCAGCCGACGGGACAGCTACGAGCAGTACTTC.

The gene calls are TRBV11-2 and TRBJ2-5; 11 bases match TRBD1. This CDR3 region has 15 residues. Germline V gene lookup returns CDR1 SGHAT and CDR2 FQNNGV. J gave up 5 bases and V 4 bases, and 6 bases lay outside the gene matches. CDR3 in amino acids: CASSWGQGGGETQYF. DNA for the CDR3: TGTGCCAGCAGCTGGGGACAGGGGGGTGGGGAGACCCAGTACTTC.

This clonotype was picked up a small number of times. This rearrangement joins TRBV4-2 to TRBJ2-1; 7 bases agree with TRBD2. CDR3 length: 16 amino acids. V lost 1 base, J lost 7 bases, and 10 bases stayed unmatched. Germline CDR1 LGHNA, CDR2 YNFKEQ. The DNA for the CDR3 is TGTGCCAGCAGCCAAGGTCACTGGGTGGGGGGGAATGAGCAGTTCTTC. This sequence encodes CASSQGHWVGGNEQFF.

In the case of this clonotype: A read error may be the cause here, since a much bigger clone is one base away. This chain uses TRBV20-1 with TRBJ1-5; no clear D gene. This CDR3 has 11 residues. The germline V gene has CDR1 DFQATT and CDR2 SNEGSKA (reference sequence). CDR3: CSAGEDQPQHF. In DNA form, the CDR3 reads TGCAGTGCTGGAGAAGATCAGCCCCAGCATTTT.

For the CDR3, the DNA is TGTGCCACCTGGACCGCCGGGACAGGGGTGCAGCCCCAGCATTTT. This codes for CATWTAGTGVQPQHF. V usage is TRBV6-1 and J usage is TRBJ1-5; 10 bases align to TRBD1. The V segment lost 10 bases and the J segment 7 bases; nucleotides outside the gene matches: 13. Germline loops: CDR1 MNHNS, CDR2 SASEGT. This CDR3 contains 15 residues.

In this sample, this clonotype turned up many times. The chain combines TRBV2 with TRBJ2-1, with 7 bases fitting TRBD2. Germline values: CDR1 SNHLY, CDR2 FYNNEI. After removal of 9 bases from V and 10 bases from J, the junction contained 9 bases not matched to a gene. The CDR3 consists of 12 residues. This CDR3 reads CASPGGPREQFF. CDR3 DNA sequence: TGTGCCAGTCCGGGGGGTCCAAGGGAGCAGTTCTTC.

Details on this clonotype: This may be a read error, as it is one base from a much larger clone. The chain uses TRBV6-1 and TRBJ2-7; no reliable D call. CDR3 length: 14 residues. Germline V CDR1 and CDR2: MNHNS, SASEGT. DNA for the CDR3: TGTGCCAGCAGTGAAGGACTCAGCTCCTACGGGCAGTACTTC. Protein: CASSEGLSSYGQYF.

In its sample, this clonotype was seen many times. The chain has TRBV9 and TRBJ2-4; possibly TRBD1 for D (5 bases). Germline V gene data show CDR1 as SGDLS and CDR2 as YYNGEE. V was trimmed by 0 bases and J by 6 bases, leaving 10 bases between them. CDR3 length: 14 residues. CDR3 protein: CASSVEGVGNIQYF. CDR3 DNA: TGTGCCAGCAGCGTAGAAGGGGTAGGAAACATTCAGTACTTC.

This clonotype was detected only a few times. J is TRBJ1-5 and V is TRBV4-2; tentative D call: TRBD1 (6 bases). Trimming removed 4 bases from V and 4 bases from J, with 11 bases in between. Looked up from germline, CDR1 is LGHNA and CDR2 is YNFKEQ. The CDR3 spans 14 residues. DNA of the CDR3: TGTGCCAGCAGCCCGGAGACAGGAAATCAGCCCCAGCATTTT. Its protein is CASSPETGNQPQHF.

The genes are TRBV5-1 and TRBJ2-2; tentatively, D is TRBD2 (7 bases). The CDR3 is made up of 14 amino acids. CDR1 is SGHRS, CDR2 YFSETQ, per germline. Trimming removed 6 bases from V and 2 bases from J, with 11 bases in between. In nucleotides, the CDR3 is TGCGCCAGCAAGGGGGGGACTAACACCGGGGAGCTGTTTTTT. It specifies CASKGGTNTGELFF.

V usage is TRBV12-5 and J usage is TRBJ2-2; 8 nucleotides line up with TRBD2. Germline CDR1 reads LGHNT; CDR2 reads FRNRAP. The J segment lost 5 bases and the V segment lost 6 bases, leaving 14 bases of the junction unmatched. CDR3 length: 17 residues. Here the CDR3 DNA reads TGTGCTAGTGGAAATCGGCTGGGGCGGGGGGCGACCGGGGAGCTGTTTTTT. Translating it yields CASGNRLGRGATGELFF.

In its sample, this clonotype was seen many times. This rearrangement joins TRBV11-2 to TRBJ1-4, with 8 bases aligning to TRBD1. J gave up 11 bases and V 5 bases, and 10 bases lay outside the gene matches. Germline CDR1 reads SGHAT; CDR2 reads FQNNGV. The CDR3 is 14 amino acids. The CDR3 spells CASSPQGVVGKLFF. The CDR3, as DNA: TGTGCCAGCAGCCCACAGGGGGTTGTGGGGAAACTGTTTTTT.

This clonotype was detected many times. The V call is TRBV18, the J call TRBJ2-7; D not certain. This CDR3 contains 11 residues. Germline values: CDR1 KGHSH, CDR2 LQKENI. Trimming took 8 bases from V and 4 from J, leaving 9 bases between them. CDR3 region: CASSPRYEQYF. DNA for the CDR3: TGTGCCAGCAGCCCCAGATACGAGCAGTACTTC.

A remark on this clonotype: It differs at one base from a far larger clone, so likely a read error. CDR3 sequence reads: CASSRLAVINTQYF. The CDR3, as DNA: TGTGCCAGCAGCCGGCTAGCGGTTATAAATACGCAGTATTTT. This chain links TRBV7-2 with TRBJ2-1; 7 nucleotides agree with TRBD2. The J call is in doubt because the DNA end fits TRBJ2-3 better. The CDR3 runs to 14 residues. Germline assignment: CDR1 SGHTA and CDR2 FQGNSA.

The sample holds many counts of this clonotype. This chain joins TRBV5-1 and TRBJ2-7, with 7 bases identical to TRBD1. Germline V gene sequence: CDR1 SGHRS, CDR2 YFSETQ. CDR3 length: 14 residues. V shed 2 bases, J shed 2 bases, and the junction held 4 bases outside the gene matches. CDR3 residues: CASSFSGTAYEQYF. Here the CDR3 DNA reads TGCGCCAGCAGCTTTTCCGGGACAGCCTACGAGCAGTACTTC.

This clonotype was picked up many times. V is TRBV6-2 or TRBV6-3 and J is TRBJ2-3, with unresolved D. The V end was cut by 5 bases, the J end by 1 base, with 13 bases between. Per germline, CDR1 MNHEY and CDR2 SVGEGT. The CDR3 consists of 15 residues. For the CDR3, the DNA is TGTGCCAGCAGTGAAGCGTGGACCGGCACAGATACGCAGTATTTT. It encodes CASSEAWTGTDTQYF.

This clonotype was recorded at least ten times. The gene calls are TRBV2 and TRBJ2-7; 11 nucleotides match TRBD2. Germline loops: CDR1 SNHLY, CDR2 FYNNEI. The length of the CDR3 is 15 residues. The J segment lost 2 bases and the V segment lost 5 bases, leaving 5 bases of the junction unmatched. In DNA form, the CDR3 reads TGTGCCAGCAGTCCGGGACTAGCGGCTGCCTACGAGCAGTACTTC. Translated: CASSPGLAAAYEQYF.

The chain couples TRBV7-2 to TRBJ2-7, with TRBD1 matching over 8 bases. The ends lost 4 bases at V and 1 base at J; junction bases unmatched: 6. The germline gives CDR1 SGHTA, CDR2 FQGNSA. The length of the CDR3 is 15 residues. This CDR3 is CASSSRQGPSYEQYF. The CDR3 DNA is TGTGCCAGCAGCTCGAGACAGGGGCCGTCCTACGAGCAGTACTTC.

V and J are TRBV18 and TRBJ2-5, with D perhaps TRBD2 (6 bases). V lost 0 bases and J lost 4, with 18 bases in between. Germline V gives CDR1 KGHSH, CDR2 LQKENI. The CDR3 sequence is 17 residues long. CDR3 nucleotides: TGTGCCAGCTCACCACCTGACGGACTACCAACCGGAGAGACCCAGTACTTC. Protein: CASSPPDGLPTGETQYF.

The table lists this clonotype with a few counts. This rearrangement joins TRBV30 to TRBJ1-3; the D is unclear. This CDR3 contains 14 residues. Germline V gene data show CDR1 as GTSNPN and CDR2 as SVGIG (reference sequence). Between the trimmed V and J ends, which lost 1 base and 4 bases, there was a span of 11 bases. As DNA, the CDR3 is TGTGCCTGGAGTGATGAAGGGCCCGGAAACACCATATATTTT. Encoded protein: CAWSDEGPGNTIYF. Drawing the rest from reference TRBV30 and TRBJ1-3, the complete variable domain is SQTIHQWPATLVQPVGSPLSLECTVEGTSNPNLYWYRQAAGRGLQLLFYSVGIGQISSEVPQNLSASRPQDRQFILSSKKLLLSDSGFYLCAWSDEGPGNTIYFGEGSWLTVV.

A word on this clonotype: With a much larger clone just one base away, this may be a read error. This chain links TRBV25-1 with TRBJ1-1; no clear D gene. CDR3 length: 11 residues. Germline assignment: CDR1 MGHDK and CDR2 SYGVNS. The germline V and J ends were trimmed by 7 bases and 1 base, with 4 bases remaining between them. The CDR3 loop is CASKENTEAFF. CDR3 DNA: TGTGCCAGCAAAGAGAACACTGAAGCTTTCTTT.